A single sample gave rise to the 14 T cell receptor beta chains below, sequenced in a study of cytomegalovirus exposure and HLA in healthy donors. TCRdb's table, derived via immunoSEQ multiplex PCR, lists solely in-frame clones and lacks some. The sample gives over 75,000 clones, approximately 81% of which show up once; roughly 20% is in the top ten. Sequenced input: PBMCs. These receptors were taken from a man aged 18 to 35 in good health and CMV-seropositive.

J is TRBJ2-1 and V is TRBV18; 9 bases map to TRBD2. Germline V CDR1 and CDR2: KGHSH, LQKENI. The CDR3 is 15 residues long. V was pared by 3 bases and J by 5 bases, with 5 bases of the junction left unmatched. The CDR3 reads CASSPLAGTNNEQFF. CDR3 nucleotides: TGTGCCAGCTCACCGCTAGCGGGGACTAACAATGAGCAGTTCTTC.

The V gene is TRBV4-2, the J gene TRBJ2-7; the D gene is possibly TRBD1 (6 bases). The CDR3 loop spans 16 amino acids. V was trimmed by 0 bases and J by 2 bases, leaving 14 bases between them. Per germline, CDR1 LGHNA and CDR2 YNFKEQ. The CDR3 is CASSQEGGQSAYEQYF. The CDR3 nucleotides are TGTGCCAGCAGCCAAGAAGGAGGACAGAGCGCCTACGAGCAGTACTTC.

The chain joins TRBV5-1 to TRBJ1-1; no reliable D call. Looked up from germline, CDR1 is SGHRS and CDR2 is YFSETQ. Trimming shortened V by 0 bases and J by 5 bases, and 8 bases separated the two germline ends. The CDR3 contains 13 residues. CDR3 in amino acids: CASSLETGTEAFF. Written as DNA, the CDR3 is TGCGCCAGCAGCTTGGAGACGGGGACTGAAGCTTTCTTT.

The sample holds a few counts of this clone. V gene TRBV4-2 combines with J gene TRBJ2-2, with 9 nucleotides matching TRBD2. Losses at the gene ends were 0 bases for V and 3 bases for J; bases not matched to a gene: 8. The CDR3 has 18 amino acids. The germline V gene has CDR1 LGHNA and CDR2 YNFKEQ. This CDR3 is CASSQEGSGRMYTGELFF. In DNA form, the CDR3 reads TGTGCCAGCAGCCAAGAAGGTAGCGGGAGAATGTACACCGGGGAGCTGTTTTTT.

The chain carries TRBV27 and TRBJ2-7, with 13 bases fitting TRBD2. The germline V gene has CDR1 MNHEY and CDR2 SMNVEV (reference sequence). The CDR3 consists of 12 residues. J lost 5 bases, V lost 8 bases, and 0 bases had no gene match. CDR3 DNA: TGTGCCAGCGGGACTAGCGGGAACGAGCAGTACGTC. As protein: CASGTSGNEQYV.

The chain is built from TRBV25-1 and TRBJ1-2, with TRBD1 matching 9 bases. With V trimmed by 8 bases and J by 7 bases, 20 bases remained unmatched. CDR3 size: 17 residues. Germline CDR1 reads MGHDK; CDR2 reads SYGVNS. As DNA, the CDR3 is TGTGCCAGCTTCCTTCTTGGGACAGGGTTTCATTGCGGTGGCTACACCTTC. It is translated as CASFLLGTGFHCGGYTF.

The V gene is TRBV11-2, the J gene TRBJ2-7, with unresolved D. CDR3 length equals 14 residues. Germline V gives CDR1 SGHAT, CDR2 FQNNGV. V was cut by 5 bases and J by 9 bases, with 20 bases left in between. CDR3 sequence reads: CASSPNRGVIRQYF. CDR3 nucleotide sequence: TGTGCCAGCAGCCCGAACCGAGGAGTTATTAGGCAGTACTTC.

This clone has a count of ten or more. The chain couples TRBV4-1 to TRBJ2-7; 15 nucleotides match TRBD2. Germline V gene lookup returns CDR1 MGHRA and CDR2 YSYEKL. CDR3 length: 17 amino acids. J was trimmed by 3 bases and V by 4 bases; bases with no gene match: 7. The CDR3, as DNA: TGCGCCAGCAGCCGCGGACTAGCGGGAGGGAAGGGCTACGAGCAGTACTTC. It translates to CASSRGLAGGKGYEQYF.

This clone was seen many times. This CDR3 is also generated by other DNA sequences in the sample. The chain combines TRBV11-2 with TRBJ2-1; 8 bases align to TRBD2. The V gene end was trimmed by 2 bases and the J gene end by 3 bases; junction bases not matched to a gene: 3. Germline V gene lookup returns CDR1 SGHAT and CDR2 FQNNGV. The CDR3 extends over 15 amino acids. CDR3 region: CASSLSGSSYNEQFF. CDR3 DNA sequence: TGTGCCAGCAGCTTAAGCGGGAGTAGCTACAATGAGCAGTTCTTC.

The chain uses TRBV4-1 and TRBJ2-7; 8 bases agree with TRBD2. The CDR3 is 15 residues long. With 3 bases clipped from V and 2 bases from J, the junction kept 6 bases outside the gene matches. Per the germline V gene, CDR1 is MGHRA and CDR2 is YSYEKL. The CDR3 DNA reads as TGCGCCAGCAGCCATAAAACTAGCGGCGCCTACGAGCAGTACTTC. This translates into CASSHKTSGAYEQYF.

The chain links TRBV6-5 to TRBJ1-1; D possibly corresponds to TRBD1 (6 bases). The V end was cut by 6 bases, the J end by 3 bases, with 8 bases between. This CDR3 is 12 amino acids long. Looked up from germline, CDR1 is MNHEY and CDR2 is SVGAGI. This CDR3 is CASSDRYTEAFF. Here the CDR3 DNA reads TGTGCCAGCAGCGACAGGTACACTGAAGCTTTCTTT.

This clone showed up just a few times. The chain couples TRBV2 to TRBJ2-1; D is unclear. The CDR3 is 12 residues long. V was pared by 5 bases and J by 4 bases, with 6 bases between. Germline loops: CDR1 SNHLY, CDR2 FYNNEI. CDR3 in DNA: TGTGCCAGCAGTTTAGATTACAATGAGCAGTTCTTC. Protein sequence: CASSLDYNEQFF. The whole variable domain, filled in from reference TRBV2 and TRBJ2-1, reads EPEVTQTPSHQVTQMGQEVILRCVPISNHLYFYWYRQILGQKVEFLVSFYNNEISEKSEIFDDQFSVERPDGSNFTLKIRSTKLEDSAMYFCASSLDYNEQFFGPGTRLTVL.

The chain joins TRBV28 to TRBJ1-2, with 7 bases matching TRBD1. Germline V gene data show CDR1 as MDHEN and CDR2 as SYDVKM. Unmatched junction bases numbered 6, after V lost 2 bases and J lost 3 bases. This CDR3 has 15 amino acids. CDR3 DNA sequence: TGTGCCAGCAGTTTACCGACAGGGAGCGACTATGGCTACACCTTC. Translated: CASSLPTGSDYGYTF.

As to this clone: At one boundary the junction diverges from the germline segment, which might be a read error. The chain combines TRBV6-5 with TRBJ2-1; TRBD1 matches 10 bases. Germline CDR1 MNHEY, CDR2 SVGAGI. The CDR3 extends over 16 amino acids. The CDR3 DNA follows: TGTGCCAGCAGCTACTGGACAGGGGGGTCCTACAATGAGCAGTTCTTC. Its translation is CASSYWTGGSYNEQFF.